This T cell receptor beta chain originates from a study of T cells in localized non-small cell lung cancer. The data were produced by immunoSEQ multiplex PCR, yet TCRdb's version contains in-frame clones alone and is incomplete. The repertoire holds approximately 140,000 clones, with about 89% as singletons. The study, taken as a whole, reports: Clonality peaked in uninvolved adjacent lung rather than tumor. A denser population of T cells in blood accompanied longer overall survival. One tumor region alone was sequenced, and heterogeneity therefore remains possible. There were a median 57 of the top 100 tumor clones appearing in adjacent lung.

Concerning this clone itself: The antigen remains undetermined.

The CDR3 is 16 residues long. CDR1 and CDR2 (germline): MNHEY, SVGAGI. V was clipped by 2 bases and J by 2 bases; unmatched bases: 5. This sample comprised peripheral blood, obtained before any cancer treatment. This receptor was taken from a female donor aged 60 or older with stage I lung adenocarcinoma. The chain uses TRBV6-5 and TRBJ2-7, with 11 bases fitting TRBD2. CDR3 in amino acids: CASSYSGLAGTYEQYF. The DNA of the CDR3 is TGTGCCAGCAGTTACAGCGGACTAGCGGGCACCTACGAGCAGTACTTC.